This T cell receptor (beta chain) originates from a study of blood T cell repertoires in COVID-19. Study context: Samples of COVID-19 (acute and convalescent) were obtained from the United States, Italy and Spain. T cells, B-cell-depleted T cells, or PBMCs provided the cDNA or gDNA that served as material.

In the original analysis: Counts of nucleated cells, estimated from reference gene primer amplification, were obtained. Profiled with immunoSEQ multiplex PCR; TCRdb holds only in-frame clones, not every one. V and J calls and clone size are those listed in that table; D and trimming were worked out from the DNA. The table includes 35,000 to 50,000 clones, about nine tenths detected once. J lost 5 bases, V lost 6 bases, and 21 bases had no gene match. Germline V lookup: CDR1 MDHEN, CDR2 SYDVKM. There are 18 residues in the CDR3. The sequencing input was peripheral blood. The chain carries TRBV28 and TRBJ1-2; 7 bases match TRBD1. This sequence originates from a woman older than 75 with active COVID-19. Here the CDR3 reads CASSQDILVGTAYYGYTF. In DNA form, the CDR3 reads TGTGCCAGCAGCCAGGACATACTGGTTGGGACAGCTTATTATGGCTACACCTTC.